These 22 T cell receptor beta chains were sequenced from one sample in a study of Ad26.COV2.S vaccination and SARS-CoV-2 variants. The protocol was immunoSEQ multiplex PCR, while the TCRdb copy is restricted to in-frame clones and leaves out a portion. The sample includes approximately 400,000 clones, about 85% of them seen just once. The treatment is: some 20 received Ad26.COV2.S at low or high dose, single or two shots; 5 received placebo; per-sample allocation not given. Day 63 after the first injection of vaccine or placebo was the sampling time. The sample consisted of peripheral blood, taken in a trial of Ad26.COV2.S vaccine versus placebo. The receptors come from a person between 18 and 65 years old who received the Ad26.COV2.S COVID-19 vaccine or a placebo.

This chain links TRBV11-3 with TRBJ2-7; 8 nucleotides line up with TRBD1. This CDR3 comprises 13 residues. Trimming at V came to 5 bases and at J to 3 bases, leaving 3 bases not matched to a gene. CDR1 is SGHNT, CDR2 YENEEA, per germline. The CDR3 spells CASSIGQGYEQYF. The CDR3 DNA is TGTGCCAGCAGCATCGGACAGGGCTACGAGCAGTACTTC.

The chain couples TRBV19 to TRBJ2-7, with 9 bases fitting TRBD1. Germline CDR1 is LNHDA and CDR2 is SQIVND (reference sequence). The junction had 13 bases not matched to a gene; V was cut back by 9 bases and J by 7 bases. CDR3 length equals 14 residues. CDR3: CASRPGTGMGEQYF. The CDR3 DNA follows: TGTGCCAGCCGCCCCGGGACAGGGATGGGGGAGCAGTACTTC. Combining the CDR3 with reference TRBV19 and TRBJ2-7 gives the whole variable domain DGGITQSPKYLFRKEGQNVTLSCEQNLNHDAMYWYRQDPGQGLRLIYYSQIVNDFQKGDIAEGYSVSREKKESFPLTVTSAQKNPTAFYLCASRPGTGMGEQYFGPGTRLTVT.

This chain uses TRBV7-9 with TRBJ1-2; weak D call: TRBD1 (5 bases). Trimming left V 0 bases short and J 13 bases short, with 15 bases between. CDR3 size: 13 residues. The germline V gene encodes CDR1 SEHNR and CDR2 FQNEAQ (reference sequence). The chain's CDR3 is CASSLADAGTSTF. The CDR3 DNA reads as TGTGCCAGCAGCTTAGCAGACGCAGGGACGAGCACCTTC.

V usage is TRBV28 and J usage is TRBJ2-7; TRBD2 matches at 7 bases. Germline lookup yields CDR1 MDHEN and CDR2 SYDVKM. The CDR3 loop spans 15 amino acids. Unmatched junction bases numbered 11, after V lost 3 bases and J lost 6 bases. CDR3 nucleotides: TGTGCCAGCAGTTTCCTGGGCGGGAGTTTCTCCGAGCAGTACTTC. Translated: CASSFLGGSFSEQYF.

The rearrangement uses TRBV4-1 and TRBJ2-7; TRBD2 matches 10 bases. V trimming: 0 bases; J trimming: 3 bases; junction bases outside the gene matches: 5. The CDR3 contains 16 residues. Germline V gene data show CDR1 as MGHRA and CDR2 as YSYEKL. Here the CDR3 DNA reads TGCGCCAGCAGCCAAGATGGGAGGACTAGCGGCTACGAGCAGTACTTC. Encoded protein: CASSQDGRTSGYEQYF.

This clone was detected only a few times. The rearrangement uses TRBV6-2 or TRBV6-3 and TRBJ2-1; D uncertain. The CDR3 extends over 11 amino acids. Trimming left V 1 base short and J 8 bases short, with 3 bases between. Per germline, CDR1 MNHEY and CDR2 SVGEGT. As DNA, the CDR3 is TGTGCCAGCAGTTACTTGTATGAGCAGTTCTTC. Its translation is CASSYLYEQFF.

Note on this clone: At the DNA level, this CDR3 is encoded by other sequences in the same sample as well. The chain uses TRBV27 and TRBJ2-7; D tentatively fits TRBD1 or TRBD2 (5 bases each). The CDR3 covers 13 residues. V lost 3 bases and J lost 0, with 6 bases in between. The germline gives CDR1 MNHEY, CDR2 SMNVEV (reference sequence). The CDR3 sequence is CASSLRGSYEQYF. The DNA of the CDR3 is TGTGCCAGCAGTTTGAGGGGCTCCTACGAGCAGTACTTC.

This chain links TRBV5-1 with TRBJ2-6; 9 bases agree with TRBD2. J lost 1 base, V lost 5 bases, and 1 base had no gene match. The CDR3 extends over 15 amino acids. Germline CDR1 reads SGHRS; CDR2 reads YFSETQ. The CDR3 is CASSSGRSGANVLTF. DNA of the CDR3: TGCGCCAGCAGTAGCGGGAGATCTGGGGCCAACGTCCTGACTTTC.

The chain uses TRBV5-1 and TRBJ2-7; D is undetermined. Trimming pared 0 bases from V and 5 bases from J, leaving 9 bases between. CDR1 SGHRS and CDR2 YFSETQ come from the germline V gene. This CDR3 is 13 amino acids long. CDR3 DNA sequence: TGCGCCAGCAGCTTGGATGGTTCCCACGAGCAGTACTTC. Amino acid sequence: CASSLDGSHEQYF. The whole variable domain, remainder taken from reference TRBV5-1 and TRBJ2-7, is KAGVTQTPRYLIKTRGQQVTLSCSPISGHRSVSWYQQTPGQGLQFLFEYFSETQRNKGNFPGRFSGRQFSNSRSEMNVSTLELGDSALYLCASSLDGSHEQYFGPGTRLTVT.

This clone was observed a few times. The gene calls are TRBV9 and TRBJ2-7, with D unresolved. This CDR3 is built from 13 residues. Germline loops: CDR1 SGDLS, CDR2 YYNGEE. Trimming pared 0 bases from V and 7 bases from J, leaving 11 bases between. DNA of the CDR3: TGTGCCAGCAGCGTAGCTCCGCGCAGAGAGCAGTACTTC. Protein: CASSVAPRREQYF. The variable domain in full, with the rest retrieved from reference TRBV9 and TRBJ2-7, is DSGVTQTPKHLITATGQRVTLRCSPRSGDLSVYWYQQSLDQGLQFLIQYYNGEERAKGNILERFSAQQFPDLHSELNLSSLELGDSALYFCASSVAPRREQYFGPGTRLTVT.

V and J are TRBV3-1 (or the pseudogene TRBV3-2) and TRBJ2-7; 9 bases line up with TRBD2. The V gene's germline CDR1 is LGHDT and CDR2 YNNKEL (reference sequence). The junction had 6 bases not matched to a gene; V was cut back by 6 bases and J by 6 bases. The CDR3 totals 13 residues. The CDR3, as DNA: TGTGCCAGCAGTCCAAGCGGGAGGTCCGAGCAGTACTTC. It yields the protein CASSPSGRSEQYF.

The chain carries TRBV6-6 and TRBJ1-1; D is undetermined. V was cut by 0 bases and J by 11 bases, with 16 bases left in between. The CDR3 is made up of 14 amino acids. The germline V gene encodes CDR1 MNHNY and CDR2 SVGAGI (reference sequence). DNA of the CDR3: TGTGCCAGCAGTTACTCGGAGGGATCGGGCGACGCTTTCTTT. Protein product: CASSYSEGSGDAFF.

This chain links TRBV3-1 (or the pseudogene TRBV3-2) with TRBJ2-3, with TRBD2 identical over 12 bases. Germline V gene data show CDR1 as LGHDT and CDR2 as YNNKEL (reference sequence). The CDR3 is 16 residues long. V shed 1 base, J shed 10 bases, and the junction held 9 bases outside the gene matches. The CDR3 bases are TGTGCCAGCAGCCAAGGACTAGCGGGGGCTGGGACCGCGCAGTATTTT. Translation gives CASSQGLAGAGTAQYF.

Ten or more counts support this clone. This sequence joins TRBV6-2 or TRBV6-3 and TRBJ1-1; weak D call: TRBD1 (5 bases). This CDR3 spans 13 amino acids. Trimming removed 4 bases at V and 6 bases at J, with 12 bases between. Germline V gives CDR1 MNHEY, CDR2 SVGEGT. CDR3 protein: CASSWGGYAEAFF. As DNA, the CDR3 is TGTGCCAGCAGTTGGGGGGGTTACGCTGAAGCTTTCTTT.

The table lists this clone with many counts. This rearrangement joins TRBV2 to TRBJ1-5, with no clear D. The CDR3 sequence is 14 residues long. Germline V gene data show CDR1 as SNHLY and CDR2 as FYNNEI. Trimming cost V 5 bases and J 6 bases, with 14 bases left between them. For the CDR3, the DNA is TGTGCCAGCAGTCGTCGAGAGGGATCTCAGCCCCAGCATTTT. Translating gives CASSRREGSQPQHF.

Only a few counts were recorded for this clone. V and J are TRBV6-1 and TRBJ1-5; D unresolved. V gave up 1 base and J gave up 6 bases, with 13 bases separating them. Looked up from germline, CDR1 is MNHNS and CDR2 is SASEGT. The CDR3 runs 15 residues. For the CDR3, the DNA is TGTGCCAGCAGTGAAGTGGATTCCAGGATTCAGCCCCAGCATTTT. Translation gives CASSEVDSRIQPQHF.

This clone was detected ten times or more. The CDR3 spells CASSLESSPLHF. The DNA for the CDR3 is TGTGCCAGCAGTTTAGAGTCTTCACCCCTCCACTTT. The chain combines TRBV12-3 or TRBV12-4 with TRBJ1-6; no reliable D call. The CDR3 extends over 12 amino acids. V lost 1 base, J lost 9 bases, and 4 bases lay in between.

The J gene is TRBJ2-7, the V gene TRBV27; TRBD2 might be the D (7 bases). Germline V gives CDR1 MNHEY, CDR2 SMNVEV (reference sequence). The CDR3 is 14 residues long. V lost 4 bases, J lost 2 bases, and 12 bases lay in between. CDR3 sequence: CASSWLGGAYEQYF. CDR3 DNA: TGTGCCAGCAGTTGGCTAGGGGGGGCCTACGAGCAGTACTTC.

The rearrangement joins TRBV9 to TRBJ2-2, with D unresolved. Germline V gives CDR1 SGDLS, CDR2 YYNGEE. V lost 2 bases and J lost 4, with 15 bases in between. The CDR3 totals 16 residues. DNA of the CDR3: TGTGCCAGCAGCGTGCTAGGTAGTTCGACCACCGGGGAGCTGTTTTTT. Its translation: CASSVLGSSTTGELFF.

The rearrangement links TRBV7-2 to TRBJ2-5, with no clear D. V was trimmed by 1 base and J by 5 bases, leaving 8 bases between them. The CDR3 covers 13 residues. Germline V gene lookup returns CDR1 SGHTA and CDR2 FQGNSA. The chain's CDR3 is CASSLDLGETQYF. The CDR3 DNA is TGTGCCAGCAGCTTAGATCTGGGGGAGACCCAGTACTTC. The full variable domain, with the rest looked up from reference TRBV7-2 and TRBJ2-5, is GAGVSQSPSNKVTEKGKDVELRCDPISGHTALYWYRQSLGQGLEFLIYFQGNSAPDKSGLPSDRFSAERTGGSVSTLTIQRTQQEDSAVYLCASSLDLGETQYFGPGTRLLVL.

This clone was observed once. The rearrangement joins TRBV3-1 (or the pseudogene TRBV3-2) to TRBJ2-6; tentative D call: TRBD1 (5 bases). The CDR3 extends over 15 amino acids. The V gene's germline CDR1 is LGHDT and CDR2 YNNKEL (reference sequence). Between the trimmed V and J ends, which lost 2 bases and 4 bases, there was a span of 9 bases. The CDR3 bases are TGTGCCAGCAGCCAAAACAGGCGAGGGGCCAACGTCCTGACTTTC. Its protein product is CASSQNRRGANVLTF.

The CDR3 DNA reads TGTGCCAGTTCCCTAGGGGGGACAGCAACCACAGATACGCAGTATTTT. The encoded protein is CASSLGGTATTDTQYF. The gene calls are TRBV6-6 and TRBJ2-3; D may be TRBD1 (7 bases). The CDR3 runs to 16 residues. V dropped 9 bases and J dropped 2 bases, with 21 bases sitting between them. Looked up from germline, CDR1 is MNHNY and CDR2 is SVGAGI (reference sequence).